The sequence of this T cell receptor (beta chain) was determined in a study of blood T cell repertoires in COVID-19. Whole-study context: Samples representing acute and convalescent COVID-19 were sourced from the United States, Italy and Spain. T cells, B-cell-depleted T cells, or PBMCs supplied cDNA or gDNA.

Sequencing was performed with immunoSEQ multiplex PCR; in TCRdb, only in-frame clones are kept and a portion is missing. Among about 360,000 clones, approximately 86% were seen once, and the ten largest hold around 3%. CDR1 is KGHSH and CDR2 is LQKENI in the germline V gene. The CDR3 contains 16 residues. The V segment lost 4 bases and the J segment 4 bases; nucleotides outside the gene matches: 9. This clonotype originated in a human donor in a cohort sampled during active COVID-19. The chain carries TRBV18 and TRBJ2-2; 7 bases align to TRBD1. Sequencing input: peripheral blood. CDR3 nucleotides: TGTGCCAGCTCACTGCGACAGGGCGGTGGCACCGGGGAGCTGTTTTTT. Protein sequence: CASSLRQGGGTGELFF.